This note documents a single TCR beta chain sequence. This specimen belongs to a study of cytomegalovirus exposure and HLA in healthy donors. The CDR3 is 15 amino acids. V lost 6 bases and J lost 6, with 21 bases in between. CDR1 is MNHEY and CDR2 is SVGAGI in the germline V gene. The PCR used 60 Vbeta and 13 Jbeta primers. This table comes from immunoSEQ multiplex PCR, and its TCRdb copy is limited to in-frame clones, with some not included. The table includes some 150,000 clones, 75% to 80% detected once. The V gene is TRBV6-5, the J gene TRBJ2-7, with a weak D call TRBD1 (6 bases). The sequence came from a woman in her twenties or thirties in good health and CMV-seronegative. The material sequenced was PBMCs. This CDR3 reads CASRGRQGYSSEQYF. For the CDR3, the DNA is TGTGCCAGCAGGGGACGTCAGGGGTATTCGTCCGAGCAGTACTTC.